What follows are 18 T cell receptor beta chains derived from one specimen sequenced in a study of CD8 T cells in Susac syndrome. A quantity of roughly 0.5 to 1 ug RNA underwent reverse transcription using random hexamers. MiXCR, applied by TCRdb to the immunoSEQ multiplex PCR reads, yields one record per CDR3 protein. The data hold about 440,000 distinct CDR3 sequences, with about 85% observed a single time. The specimen was CD8+ T cells from PBMCs. These receptors came from a human donor with multiple sclerosis.

V usage is TRBV12-3 or TRBV12-4 and J usage is TRBJ1-2, with a tentative D call TRBD1 (5 bases). The CDR3 totals 12 residues. The V end lost 6 bases, the J end lost 6 bases, and 11 bases lay between the germline ends. The chain's CDR3 is CASSLAGDGYTF. The CDR3 coding sequence is TGTGCCAGCAGCCTGGCGGGGGATGGCTACACCTTC.

The chain uses TRBV10-3 and TRBJ2-1; maybe TRBD2 (6 bases). This CDR3 has 14 amino acids. The germline gives CDR1 ENHRY, CDR2 SYGVKD. V was clipped by 8 bases and J by 7 bases, with 18 bases between them. CDR3 DNA: TGTGCCATCGGGACCCCGGGAGAAGGAAATGAGCAGTTCTTC. This sequence encodes CAIGTPGEGNEQFF.

The chain links TRBV29-1 to TRBJ1-2; possibly TRBD1 for D (5 bases). This CDR3 is 15 amino acids long. V lost 1 base, J lost 7 bases, and 19 bases lay in between. Germline assignment: CDR1 SQVTM and CDR2 ANQGSEA. For the CDR3, the DNA is TGCAGCGTTGAAGGGGGGAATTTCTTGAAGAGTGGCTACACCTTC. This gives the protein CSVEGGNFLKSGYTF.

V and J are TRBV12-3 or TRBV12-4 and TRBJ2-3; no firm D call. Trimming took off 6 bases at V and 3 bases at J, with 10 bases between the two ends. This CDR3 region has 13 residues. The CDR3 coding sequence is TGTGCCAGCAGATACCTGGGAACAGATACGCAGTATTTT. Translation: CASRYLGTDTQYF.

J is TRBJ2-7 and V is TRBV6-2 or TRBV6-3; no definite D call. The CDR3 contains 13 residues. The V gene lost 1 base and the J gene lost 7 bases, with 11 bases spanning the gap. CDR1 MNHEY and CDR2 SVGEGT come from the germline V gene. The CDR3 region has the DNA TGTGCCAGCAGTTACTTCCATGCGAGGGAGCAGTACTTC. Its protein is CASSYFHAREQYF.

This sequence joins TRBV7-9 and TRBJ1-1, with 9 bases matching TRBD1. Trimming cost V 6 bases and J 3 bases; bases outside gene matches: 5. Germline V gene data show CDR1 as SEHNR and CDR2 as FQNEAQ (reference sequence). This CDR3 region has 14 residues. The CDR3 is CASRSDRGYTEAFF. The CDR3 bases are TGTGCCAGCAGGTCGGACAGGGGCTACACTGAAGCTTTCTTT.

The DNA for the CDR3 is TGCAGTGCTAGAGATGGGGCCGGGTTAGGCGGCTACACCTTC. The encoded protein is CSARDGAGLGGYTF. This chain connects TRBV20-1 to TRBJ1-2, with a tentative D call TRBD1 (5 bases). Trimming cost V 0 bases and J 8 bases, with 16 bases left between them. This CDR3 is built from 14 residues. Germline V gene lookup returns CDR1 DFQATT and CDR2 SNEGSKA (reference sequence).

V is TRBV2 and J is TRBJ2-7; TRBD1 matches at 9 bases. J was trimmed by 6 bases and V by 8 bases; bases with no gene match: 11. The CDR3 consists of 14 residues. Germline assignment: CDR1 SNHLY and CDR2 FYNNEI. CDR3 bases: TGTGCCAGCTCCGACAGGGGGTCATTCCCCGAGCAGTACTTC. It translates to CASSDRGSFPEQYF. Drawing the rest from reference TRBV2 and TRBJ2-7, the complete variable domain is EPEVTQTPSHQVTQMGQEVILRCVPISNHLYFYWYRQILGQKVEFLVSFYNNEISEKSEIFDDQFSVERPDGSNFTLKIRSTKLEDSAMYFCASSDRGSFPEQYFGPGTRLTVT.

CDR3 bases: TGTGCCAGCAGTTTTTCGGACAGCTCCTACGAGCAGTACTTC. It yields the protein CASSFSDSSYEQYF. The rearrangement uses TRBV28 and TRBJ2-7; D is possibly TRBD1 (6 bases). V dropped 3 bases and J dropped 0 bases, with 9 bases sitting between them. From germline, CDR1 is MDHEN and CDR2 SYDVKM. CDR3 size: 14 residues.

This clonotype occurred once. The V and J genes are TRBV29-1 and TRBJ2-7; D is possibly TRBD1 or TRBD2 (5 bases each). Per germline, CDR1 SQVTM and CDR2 ANQGSEA. With 4 bases removed from V and 0 bases from J, the gap between germline ends came to 10 bases. CDR3 length: 13 amino acids. This CDR3 reads CSVGDADSYEQYF. The CDR3 nucleotides are TGCAGCGTTGGGGACGCCGACTCCTACGAGCAGTACTTC.

The chain joins TRBV5-1 to TRBJ2-7; D gene ambiguous. Germline CDR1 reads SGHRS; CDR2 reads YFSETQ. Between the trimmed V and J ends, which lost 5 bases and 2 bases, there was a span of 11 bases. The CDR3 runs 13 residues. CDR3 bases: TGCGCCAGCAGTCTTTCGACCACCTACGAGCAGTACTTC. It yields the protein CASSLSTTYEQYF.

The chain couples TRBV19 to TRBJ2-7; D remains unclear. V dropped 0 bases and J dropped 1 base, with 10 bases sitting between them. This CDR3 is built from 15 residues. CDR1 is LNHDA and CDR2 is SQIVND in the germline V gene (reference sequence). The CDR3 protein is CASSIDHHSSYEQYF. The CDR3 DNA sequence: TGTGCCAGTAGTATAGATCACCACTCTTCCTACGAGCAGTACTTC.

Written as DNA, the CDR3 is TGCGCCAGCAGCCAGCCCGGGACGGCAAACTATGGCTACACCTTC. This encodes CASSQPGTANYGYTF. V and J are TRBV4-1 and TRBJ1-2; TRBD1 is a possible D gene (5 bases). Germline assignment: CDR1 MGHRA and CDR2 YSYEKL. Trimming left V 3 bases short and J 2 bases short, with 13 bases between. The CDR3 length is 15 residues.

V gene TRBV4-1 combines with J gene TRBJ2-7, with TRBD1 identical over 8 bases. The CDR3 has 15 amino acids. With V trimmed by 1 base and J by 5 bases, 7 bases remained unmatched. Germline V gene sequence: CDR1 MGHRA, CDR2 YSYEKL. For the CDR3, the DNA is TGCGCCAGCAGCCAAGCGGACAGGGAAATGGACGAGCAGTACTTC. Its protein is CASSQADREMDEQYF.

The chain joins TRBV7-9 to TRBJ2-7, with 8 positions matching TRBD2. There are 13 residues in the CDR3. V lost 4 bases and J lost 6; bases outside the gene matches: 5. Germline V gives CDR1 SEHNR, CDR2 FQNEAQ (reference sequence). The CDR3 loop reads CASSSAGGTEQYF. CDR3 coding DNA: TGTGCCAGCAGCTCGGCGGGAGGAACCGAGCAGTACTTC.

The sample holds one count of this clonotype. One junction end disagrees with the germline gene, perhaps due to a read error. This chain connects TRBV12-3 or TRBV12-4 to TRBJ1-1; D ambiguous. This CDR3 is built from 14 residues. CDR3 nucleotides: TGTGCCATCAGTTTCAGAAACACCTACACTGAAGCTTTCTTT. Translated, it gives CAISFRNTYTEAFF.

This sequence joins TRBV18 and TRBJ2-7; D gene ambiguous. From germline, CDR1 is KGHSH and CDR2 LQKENI. Deletions cut 6 bases from V and 5 bases from J, with 11 bases between. This CDR3 contains 12 residues. The CDR3 DNA sequence: TGTGCCAGCTCTGGCACCCTAGACGAGCAGTACTTC. It translates to CASSGTLDEQYF.

The chain recombines TRBV3-1 with TRBJ2-7; D not resolved. Germline V CDR1 and CDR2: LGHDT, YNNKEL (reference sequence). CDR3 length equals 13 residues. V lost 5 bases to trimming and J lost 1 base, with 9 bases between them. CDR3 coding DNA: TGTGCCAGCAGCGGGGTTCCTTCCTACGAGCAGTACTTC. It encodes CASSGVPSYEQYF.